This T cell receptor (beta chain) is from a study of early T cells in non-severe SARS-CoV-2 infection. Study-level information: Alpha and beta chains were unpaired, from unsorted whole-blood bulk RNA. General study findings and limits: The study's VDJdb matching favored anti-spike CD8 responses and missed private and CD4 specificities.

In its sample, this clonotype was seen many times. Its antigen is currently unknown. The library protocol tagged individual cDNA molecules with unique molecular identifiers. MiXCR, run by TCRdb on the 5' RACE reads, gives a single entry per CDR3 protein. The data show tens of thousands of distinct CDR3 sequences, with approximately 4.6% seen just once and around 15% held by the top ten. This CDR3 has 13 amino acids. CDR1 LGHNT and CDR2 FRNRAP come from the germline V gene. The junction had 5 bases not matched to a gene; V was cut back by 6 bases and J by 5 bases. The TCR originated in an adult who was a healthcare worker with PCR-confirmed SARS-CoV-2 infection or an uninfected control (not recorded which). Sample: whole blood. This sequence joins TRBV12-5 and TRBJ2-5; 8 bases are a match to TRBD1. In nucleotides, the CDR3 is TGTGCTAGTGGGGGGGACAGGTCGGAGACCCAGTACTTC. Translated, it gives CASGGDRSETQYF.